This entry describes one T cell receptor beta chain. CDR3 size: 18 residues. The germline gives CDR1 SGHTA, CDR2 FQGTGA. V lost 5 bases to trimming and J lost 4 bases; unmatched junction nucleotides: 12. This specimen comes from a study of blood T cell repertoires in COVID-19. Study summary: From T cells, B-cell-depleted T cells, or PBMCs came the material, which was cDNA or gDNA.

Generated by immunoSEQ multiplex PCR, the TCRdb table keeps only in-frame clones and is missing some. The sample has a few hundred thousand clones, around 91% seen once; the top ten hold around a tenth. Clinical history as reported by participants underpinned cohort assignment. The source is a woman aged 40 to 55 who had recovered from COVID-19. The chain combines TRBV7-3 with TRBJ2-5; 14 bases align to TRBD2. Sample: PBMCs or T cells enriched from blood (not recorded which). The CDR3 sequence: CASSTHPGLAGGPETQYF. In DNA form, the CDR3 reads TGTGCCAGCAGCACACACCCCGGACTAGCGGGAGGCCCAGAGACCCAGTACTTC. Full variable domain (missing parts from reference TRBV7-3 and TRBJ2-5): GAGVSQTPSNKVTEKGKYVELRCDPISGHTALYWYRQSLGQGPEFLIYFQGTGAADDSGLPNDRFFAVRPEGSVSTLKIQRTERGDSAVYLCASSTHPGLAGGPETQYFGPGTRLLVL.